A selection of T cell receptor beta chains follows, all from one sample in a study of Ad26.COV2.S vaccination and SARS-CoV-2 variants. The data were produced by immunoSEQ multiplex PCR, yet TCRdb's version contains in-frame clones alone and is incomplete. The sample yields some 640,000 clones, around 90% seen once. Sample: peripheral blood, taken in a trial of Ad26.COV2.S vaccine versus placebo. These TCRs come from a person aged 18-65 years who received the Ad26.COV2.S COVID-19 vaccine or a placebo. Both conserved end residues are part of each CDR3. Fields, in order: D gene, J gene, V gene, CDR3 protein, CDR3 DNA. A D gene is named only where the DNA matches it firmly.

>TRBD1|TRBJ1-2|TRBV18
CASSPSDRGGYGYTF
TGTGCCAGCTCACCAAGCGACAGGGGGGGCTATGGCTACACCTTC
>NA|TRBJ2-6|TRBV6-1
CASSEATPRVSGANVLTF
TGTGCCAGCAGTGAAGCTACGCCCAGGGTTTCTGGGGCCAACGTCCTGACTTTC
>NA|TRBJ1-2|TRBV7-2
CASSLARSHTF
TGTGCCAGCAGCTTAGCCAGGTCCCACACCTTC
>NA|TRBJ1-1|TRBV19
CASSIQVISVNTEAFF
TGTGCCAGTAGTATTCAGGTGATATCAGTGAACACTGAAGCTTTCTTT
>NA|TRBJ2-2|TRBV7-7
CASSLTPGANTGELFF
TGTGCTAGCAGCTTAACCCCAGGGGCGAACACCGGGGAGCTGTTTTTT
>TRBD1|TRBJ2-7|TRBV3-1/TRBV3-2
CASSRDRAYEQYF
TGTGCCAGCAGCCGGGACAGGGCCTACGAGCAGTACTTC
>TRBD2|TRBJ2-5|TRBV7-9
CASSLLGLAGEVETQYF
TGTGCCAGCAGCTTACTGGGACTAGCGGGGGAGGTAGAGACCCAGTACTTC
>NA|TRBJ2-1|TRBV7-2
CASSLRSGTVAYNEQFF
TGTGCCAGCAGCTTAAGGTCGGGGACGGTCGCCTACAATGAGCAGTTCTTC
>NA|TRBJ2-7|TRBV5-1
CASSPYRDGSYEQYF
TGCGCCAGCAGCCCGTACCGGGACGGGTCCTACGAGCAGTACTTC
>NA|TRBJ1-1|TRBV2
CASRRDGSTEAFF
TGTGCCAGCAGACGCGACGGGTCGACTGAAGCTTTCTTT
>NA|TRBJ2-6|TRBV6-2/TRBV6-3
CASSFPGSGANVLTF
TGTGCCAGCAGTTTCCCAGGGTCCGGGGCCAACGTCCTGACTTTC
>NA|TRBJ2-3|TRBV5-4
CASSLDRGGTDTQYF
TGTGCCAGCAGCTTGGACAGGGGTGGGACTGATACGCAGTATTTT
>NA|TRBJ2-1|TRBV24-1
CATRGAYNEQFF
TGTGCCACCCGGGGAGCTTACAATGAGCAGTTCTTC
>NA|TRBJ2-2|TRBV15
CATSRDPGQVQFMGELFF
TGTGCCACCAGCAGAGATCCAGGGCAGGTCCAATTCATGGGGGAGCTGTTTTTT
>NA|TRBJ2-7|TRBV7-6
CASSLAGEQYF
TGTGCCAGCAGCTTAGCTGGTGAGCAGTACTTC
>TRBD1|TRBJ1-4|TRBV4-2
CASSQVGTGLANEKLFF
TGTGCCAGCAGCCAAGTAGGGACAGGGCTCGCTAATGAAAAACTGTTTTTT
>NA|TRBJ2-3|TRBV6-1
CASSEGYRDTDTQYF
TGTGCCAGCAGTGAAGGTTACCGGGACACAGATACGCAGTATTTT
>NA|TRBJ2-5|TRBV3-1/TRBV3-2
CASSQDWGAAGTQYF
TGTGCCAGCAGCCAAGATTGGGGGGCCGCAGGGACCCAGTACTTC
>NA|TRBJ2-3|TRBV21-1
CASSFRVDTQYF
TGTGCCAGCAGCTTTCGGGTAGATACGCAGTATTTT
>NA|TRBJ1-1|TRBV5-1
CASSLVPGGTTEAFF
TGCGCCAGCAGCTTGGTGCCGGGGGGGACCACTGAAGCTTTCTTT
>NA|TRBJ1-2|TRBV21-1
CASRLEPTEDNYGYTF
TGTGCCAGCCGGCTAGAACCGACAGAGGATAACTATGGCTACACCTTC
>NA|TRBJ2-7|TRBV4-3
CASSQGQAITYEQYF
TGCGCCAGCAGCCAAGGACAGGCGATAACCTACGAGCAGTACTTC
>TRBD2|TRBJ2-7|TRBV5-4
CASRSGLAGDQYEQYF
TGTGCCAGCAGGAGTGGACTAGCGGGAGATCAGTACGAGCAGTACTTC
>NA|TRBJ2-5|TRBV6-1
CASSDRETQYF
TGTGCCAGCAGTGACAGGGAGACCCAGTACTTC
>TRBD2|TRBJ2-2|TRBV2
CASSGLAGGGGELFF
TGTGCCAGCAGTGGACTAGCGGGAGGGGGCGGGGAGCTGTTTTTT
>NA|TRBJ2-3|TRBV5-1
CASSLSRVSDTQYF
TGCGCCAGCAGCTTGAGTCGGGTCTCAGATACGCAGTATTTT
>NA|TRBJ2-7|TRBV19
CASSRDRAGTYEQYF
TGTGCCAGTAGCCGTGACAGGGCGGGGACCTACGAGCAGTACTTC
>TRBD1|TRBJ1-4|TRBV7-8
CASSSGQGNEKLFF
TGTGCCAGCAGCTCGGGACAGGGAAATGAAAAACTGTTTTTT
>NA|TRBJ1-1|TRBV18
CASSLQQSTEAFF
TGTGCCAGCTCACTGCAACAGAGCACTGAAGCTTTCTTT